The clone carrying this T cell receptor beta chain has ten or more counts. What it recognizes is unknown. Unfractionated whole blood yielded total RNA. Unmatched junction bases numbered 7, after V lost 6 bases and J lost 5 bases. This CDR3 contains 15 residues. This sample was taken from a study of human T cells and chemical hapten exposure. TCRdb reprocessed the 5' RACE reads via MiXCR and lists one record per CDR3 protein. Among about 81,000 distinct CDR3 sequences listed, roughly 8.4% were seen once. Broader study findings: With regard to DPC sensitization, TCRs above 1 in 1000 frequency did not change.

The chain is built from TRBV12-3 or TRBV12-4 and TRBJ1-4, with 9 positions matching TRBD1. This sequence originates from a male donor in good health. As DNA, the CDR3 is TGTGCCAGCAGGCGGACAGGGGCGGGGAATGAAAAACTGTTTTTT. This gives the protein CASRRTGAGNEKLFF.